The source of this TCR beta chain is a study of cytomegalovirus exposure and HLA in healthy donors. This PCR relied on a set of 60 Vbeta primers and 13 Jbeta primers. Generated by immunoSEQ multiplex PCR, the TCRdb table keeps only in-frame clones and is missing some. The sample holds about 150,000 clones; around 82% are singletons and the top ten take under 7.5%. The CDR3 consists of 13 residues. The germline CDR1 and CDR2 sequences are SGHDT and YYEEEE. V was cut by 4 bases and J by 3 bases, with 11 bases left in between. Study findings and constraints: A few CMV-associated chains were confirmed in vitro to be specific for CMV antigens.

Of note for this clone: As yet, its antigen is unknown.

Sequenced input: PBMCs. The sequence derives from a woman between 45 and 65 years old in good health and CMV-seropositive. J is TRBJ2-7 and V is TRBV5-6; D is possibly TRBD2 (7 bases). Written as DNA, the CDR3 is TGTGCCAGCAGCCGGGGGGCCTTCTACGAGCAGTACTTC. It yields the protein CASSRGAFYEQYF.